The 10 T cell receptor beta chains given below trace back to one sample, sequenced in a study of PD-1 blockade in classical Hodgkin lymphoma. Time point of the sample: cycle 4 day 1 (C4D1), after 5 to 7 weeks of nivolumab. Each and every patient relapsed after autologous stem cell transplantation, and patients got differing brentuximab vedotin exposure. Sequencing used immunoSEQ multiplex PCR; TCRdb keeps in-frame clones, though not all of them. The top ten hold about 2.6% of the sample, which has about 41,000 clones, around 74% seen once. Sequencing was performed on peripheral blood mononuclear cells (PBMCs), taken before the fourth cycle of nivolumab. Receptors were obtained from a human donor with classical Hodgkin lymphoma.

In this sample, this clone turned up once. The V gene is TRBV28, the J gene TRBJ2-5; D possibly corresponds to TRBD2 (6 bases). V was shortened by 1 base and J by 2 bases, with 11 bases between the two germline ends. The CDR3 is 15 residues long. The V gene's germline CDR1 is MDHEN and CDR2 SYDVKM. CDR3: CASSLSGGAQETQYF. In DNA form, the CDR3 reads TGTGCCAGCAGTTTATCTGGAGGGGCTCAAGAGACCCAGTACTTC.

The V call is TRBV15, the J call TRBJ1-2; D is uncertain. The CDR3 contains 15 residues. Trimming shortened V by 1 base and J by 8 bases, and 17 bases separated the two germline ends. CDR1 and CDR2 (germline): LNHNV, YYDKDF (reference sequence). In DNA, the CDR3 is TGTGCCACCAGCAGAGGCCCCTTACAAACGGACGGCTACACCTTC. Amino acid sequence: CATSRGPLQTDGYTF.

This clone is medium-sized by share. The V gene is TRBV7-6, the J gene TRBJ2-3; D is possibly TRBD2 (6 bases). Germline lookup yields CDR1 SGHVS and CDR2 FNYEAQ. Trimming removed 5 bases from V and 0 bases from J, with 18 bases in between. The length of the CDR3 is 17 residues. In DNA form, the CDR3 reads TGTGCCAGCAGCCCCCTGACTAGTTACTCTAGCACAGATACGCAGTATTTT. Protein: CASSPLTSYSSTDTQYF.

The chain couples TRBV19 to TRBJ1-2, with a possible D match to TRBD1 (6 bases). CDR1 LNHDA and CDR2 SQIVND come from the germline V gene (reference sequence). The germline V and J ends were trimmed by 3 bases and 8 bases, with 19 bases remaining between them. CDR3 size: 15 residues. CDR3 residues: CASSIDGGYGGGYTF. Written as DNA, the CDR3 is TGTGCCAGTAGTATCGACGGGGGCTATGGGGGCGGCTACACCTTC.

The chain has TRBV7-9 and TRBJ2-3; a weak D match, TRBD2 (5 bases). The germline V gene has CDR1 SEHNR and CDR2 FQNEAQ (reference sequence). Trimming stripped 8 bases from V and 5 bases from J, with 20 bases between. This CDR3 region has 15 residues. The CDR3 is CASEPRADYQDTQYF. CDR3 sequence (DNA): TGTGCCAGCGAACCGAGGGCCGACTACCAAGATACGCAGTATTTT.

The chain couples TRBV7-8 to TRBJ1-4, with a weak D call TRBD1 (5 bases). Germline CDR1 reads SGHVS; CDR2 reads FQNEAQ. V dropped 2 bases and J dropped 7 bases, with 14 bases sitting between them. The CDR3 extends over 15 amino acids. The CDR3 here is CASSLFRAASEKLFF. CDR3 bases: TGTGCCAGCAGCTTATTCAGGGCAGCGTCTGAAAAACTGTTTTTT.

The rearrangement joins TRBV21-1 to TRBJ2-3; the table's D call, TRBD1, has no DNA check behind it. TRBV21-1 is termed a pseudogene. The CDR3 has 15 residues. The CDR3 DNA reads TGTGCCAGCAGCTCCCGGGACAGCAGCACAGATACGCAGTATTTT. Protein sequence: CASSSRDSSTDTQYF.

Here the CDR3 reads CAWSVGPVAFF. The CDR3 region has the DNA TGTGCCTGGAGTGTTGGGCCGGTGGCTTTCTTT. V usage is TRBV30 and J usage is TRBJ1-1, with D hard to call. The length of the CDR3 is 11 residues. The germline CDR1 and CDR2 sequences are GTSNPN and SVGIG (reference sequence). Deletions cut 0 bases from V and 11 bases from J, with 10 bases between. Full variable domain (missing parts from reference TRBV30 and TRBJ1-1): SQTIHQWPATLVQPVGSPLSLECTVEGTSNPNLYWYRQAAGRGLQLLFYSVGIGQISSEVPQNLSASRPQDRQFILSSKKLLLSDSGFYLCAWSVGPVAFFGQGTRLTVV.

This clone has just a few counts. The chain carries TRBV7-9 and TRBJ1-6; the match to TRBD1 covers 7 bases. CDR1 is SEHNR and CDR2 is FQNEAQ in the germline V gene (reference sequence). Trimming took 4 bases from V and 5 from J; bases not matched to a gene: 5. The CDR3 runs 15 residues. The CDR3 DNA follows: TGTGCCAGCAGCTCCACAGGGGCTCATAATTCACCCCTCCACTTT. Amino acids: CASSSTGAHNSPLHF.

This chain uses TRBV2 with TRBJ2-3; 9 bases fit TRBD2. J gave up 3 bases and V 6 bases, and 1 base lay outside the gene matches. The CDR3 has 13 amino acids. Germline-derived CDR1 and CDR2 are SNHLY and FYNNEI. In DNA form, the CDR3 reads TGTGCCAGCAGGAGCGGGGGGACAGATACGCAGTATTTT. Amino acid sequence: CASRSGGTDTQYF.